The clone carrying this T cell receptor beta chain was seen a handful of times. Its antigen is as yet unknown. TCRdb re-called the 5' RACE reads through MiXCR, storing one row per CDR3 protein. The sample lists tens of thousands of distinct CDR3 sequences; about 28% were seen once. Overall study results and limits: The larger cohort examined one V-J beta rearrangement, not whole repertoires.

The CDR3 is 13 amino acids. Germline-derived CDR1 and CDR2 are DFQATT and SNEGSKA (reference sequence). The V end was cut by 3 bases, the J end by 0 bases, with 6 bases between. The sequence came from a female donor with breast cancer. Input material: tumor-infiltrating memory CD4+ T cells sorted from the breast tumor. Sample subset: memory CD4+ T cells, CD4+CD45RO+CD25-. The gene calls are TRBV20-1 and TRBJ1-5; no firm D call. The CDR3 sequence: CSASYSSNQPQHF. The CDR3 coding sequence is TGCAGTGCTAGTTACAGTAGCAATCAGCCCCAGCATTTT.